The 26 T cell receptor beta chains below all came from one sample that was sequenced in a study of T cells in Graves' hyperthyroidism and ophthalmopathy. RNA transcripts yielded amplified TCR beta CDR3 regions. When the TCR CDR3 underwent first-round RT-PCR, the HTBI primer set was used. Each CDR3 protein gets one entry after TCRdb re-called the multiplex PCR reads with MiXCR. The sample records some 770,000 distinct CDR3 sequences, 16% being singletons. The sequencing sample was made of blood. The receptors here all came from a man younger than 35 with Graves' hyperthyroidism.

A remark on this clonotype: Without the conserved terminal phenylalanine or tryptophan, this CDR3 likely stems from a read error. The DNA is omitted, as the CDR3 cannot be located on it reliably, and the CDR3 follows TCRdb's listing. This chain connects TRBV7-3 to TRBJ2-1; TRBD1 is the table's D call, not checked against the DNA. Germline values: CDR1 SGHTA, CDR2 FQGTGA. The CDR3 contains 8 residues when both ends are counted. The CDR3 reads CASSLGTV.

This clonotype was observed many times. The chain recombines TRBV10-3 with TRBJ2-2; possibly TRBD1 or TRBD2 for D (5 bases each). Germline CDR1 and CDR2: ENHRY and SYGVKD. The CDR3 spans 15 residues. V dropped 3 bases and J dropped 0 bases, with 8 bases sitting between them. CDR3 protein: CAISDGGSNTGELFF. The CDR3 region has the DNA TGTGCCATCAGTGATGGGGGTTCGAACACCGGGGAGCTGTTTTTT.

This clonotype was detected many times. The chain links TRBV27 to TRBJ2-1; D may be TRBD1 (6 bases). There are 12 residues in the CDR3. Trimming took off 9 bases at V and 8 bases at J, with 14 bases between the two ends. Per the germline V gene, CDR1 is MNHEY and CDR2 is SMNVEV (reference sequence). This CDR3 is CASRTGRHEQFF. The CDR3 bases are TGTGCCAGTAGAACAGGGCGCCATGAGCAGTTCTTC.

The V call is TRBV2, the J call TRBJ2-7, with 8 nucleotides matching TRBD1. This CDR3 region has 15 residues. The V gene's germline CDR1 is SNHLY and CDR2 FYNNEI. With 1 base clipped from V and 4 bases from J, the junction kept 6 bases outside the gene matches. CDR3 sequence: CASSEGTGILYEQYF. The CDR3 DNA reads TGTGCCAGCAGTGAAGGGACAGGGATTTTATACGAGCAGTACTTC.

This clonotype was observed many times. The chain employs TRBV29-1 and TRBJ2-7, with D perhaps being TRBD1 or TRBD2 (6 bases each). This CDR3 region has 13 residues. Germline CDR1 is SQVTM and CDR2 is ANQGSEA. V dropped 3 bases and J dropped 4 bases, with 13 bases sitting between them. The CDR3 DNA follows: TGCAGCGTTGAGTCGGGGGCGGGGTACGAGCAGTACTTC. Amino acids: CSVESGAGYEQYF.

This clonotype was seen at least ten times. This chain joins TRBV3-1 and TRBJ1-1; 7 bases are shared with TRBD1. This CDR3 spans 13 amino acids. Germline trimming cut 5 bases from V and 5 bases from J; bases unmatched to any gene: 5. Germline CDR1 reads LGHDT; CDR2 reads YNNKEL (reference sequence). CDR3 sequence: CASSSGTVTEAFF. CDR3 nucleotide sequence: TGTGCCAGCAGCTCCGGGACAGTGACTGAAGCTTTCTTT.

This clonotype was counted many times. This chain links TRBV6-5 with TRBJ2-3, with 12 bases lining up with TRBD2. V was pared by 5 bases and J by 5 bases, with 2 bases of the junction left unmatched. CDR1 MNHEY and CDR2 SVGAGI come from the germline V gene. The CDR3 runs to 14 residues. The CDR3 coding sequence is TGTGCCAGCAGTGGACTAGCGGGAAGAGATACGCAGTATTTT. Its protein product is CASSGLAGRDTQYF.

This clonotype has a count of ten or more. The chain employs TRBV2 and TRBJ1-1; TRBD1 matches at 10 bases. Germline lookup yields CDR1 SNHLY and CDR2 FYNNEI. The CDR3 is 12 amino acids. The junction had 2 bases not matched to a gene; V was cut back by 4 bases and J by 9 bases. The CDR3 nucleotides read TGTGCCAGCAGTGTCGACAGGGGGCAAGCTTTCTTT. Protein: CASSVDRGQAFF. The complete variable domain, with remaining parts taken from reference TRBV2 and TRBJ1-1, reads EPEVTQTPSHQVTQMGQEVILRCVPISNHLYFYWYRQILGQKVEFLVSFYNNEISEKSEIFDDQFSVERPDGSNFTLKIRSTKLEDSAMYFCASSVDRGQAFFGQGTRLTVV.

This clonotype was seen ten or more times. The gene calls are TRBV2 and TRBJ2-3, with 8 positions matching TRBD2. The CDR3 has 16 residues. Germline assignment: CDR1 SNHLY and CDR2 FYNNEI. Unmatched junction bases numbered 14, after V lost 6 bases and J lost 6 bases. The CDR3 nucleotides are TGTGCCAGCAGCCGGGGGGGAGTTCTGGCAGGGGATACGCAGTATTTT. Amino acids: CASSRGGVLAGDTQYF.

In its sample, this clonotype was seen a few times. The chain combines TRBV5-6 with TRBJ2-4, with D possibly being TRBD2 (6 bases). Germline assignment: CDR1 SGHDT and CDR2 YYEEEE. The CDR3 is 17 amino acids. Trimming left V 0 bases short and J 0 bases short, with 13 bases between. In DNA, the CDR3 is TGTGCCAGCAGCTTGGTGGGGCAGGGAGGAGCCAAAAACATTCAGTACTTC. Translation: CASSLVGQGGAKNIQYF.

The CDR3 nucleotides read TGTGCCAGCAGCGTAGTATCCGGAGCCCCCCTCGGGGAGCAGTTCTTC. Translated, it gives CASSVVSGAPLGEQFF. This chain uses TRBV9 with TRBJ2-1; D gene ambiguous. The germline gives CDR1 SGDLS, CDR2 YYNGEE. V shed 0 bases and J shed 10 bases, with 20 bases lying between them. This CDR3 spans 16 amino acids.

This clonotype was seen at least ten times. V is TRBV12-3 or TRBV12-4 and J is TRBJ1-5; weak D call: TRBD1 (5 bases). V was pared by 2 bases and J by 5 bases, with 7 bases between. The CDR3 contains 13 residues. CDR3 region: CASSLRGDQPQHF. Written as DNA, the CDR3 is TGTGCCAGCAGTTTAAGGGGAGATCAGCCCCAGCATTTT.

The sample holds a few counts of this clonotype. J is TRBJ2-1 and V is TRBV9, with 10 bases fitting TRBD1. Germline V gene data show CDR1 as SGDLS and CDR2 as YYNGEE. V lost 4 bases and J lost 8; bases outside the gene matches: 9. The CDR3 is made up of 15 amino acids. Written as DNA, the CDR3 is TGTGCCAGCAGCCCCAGGGACAGGGGTTCCCATGAGCAGTTCTTC. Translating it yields CASSPRDRGSHEQFF.

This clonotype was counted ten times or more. CDR3 nucleotides: TGTGCCAGCAGCCTATCCGGGACGCTTGGAACCCAGTACTTC. Translation: CASSLSGTLGTQYF. The chain employs TRBV13 and TRBJ2-5; D is perhaps TRBD1 or TRBD2 (5 bases each). Per the germline V gene, CDR1 is PRHDT and CDR2 is FYEKMQ (reference sequence). V lost 5 bases and J 8 bases, leaving 18 bases between the germline ends. The CDR3 contains 14 residues.

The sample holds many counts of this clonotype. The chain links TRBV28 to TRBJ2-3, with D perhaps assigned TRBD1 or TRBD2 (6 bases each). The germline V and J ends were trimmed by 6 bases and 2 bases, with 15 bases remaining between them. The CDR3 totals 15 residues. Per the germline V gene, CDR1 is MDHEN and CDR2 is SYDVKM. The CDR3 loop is CASSLGGRSTDTQYF. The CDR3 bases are TGTGCCAGCAGCTTAGGGGGGAGGTCCACAGATACGCAGTATTTT.

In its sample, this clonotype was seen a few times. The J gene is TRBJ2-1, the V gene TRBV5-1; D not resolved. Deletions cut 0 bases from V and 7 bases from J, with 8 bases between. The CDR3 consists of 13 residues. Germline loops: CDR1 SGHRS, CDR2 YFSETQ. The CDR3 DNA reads TGCGCCAGCAGCTTGGGGCGTCAGAATGAGCAGTTCTTC. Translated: CASSLGRQNEQFF. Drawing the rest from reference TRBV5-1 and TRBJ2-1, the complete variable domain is KAGVTQTPRYLIKTRGQQVTLSCSPISGHRSVSWYQQTPGQGLQFLFEYFSETQRNKGNFPGRFSGRQFSNSRSEMNVSTLELGDSALYLCASSLGRQNEQFFGPGTRLTVL.

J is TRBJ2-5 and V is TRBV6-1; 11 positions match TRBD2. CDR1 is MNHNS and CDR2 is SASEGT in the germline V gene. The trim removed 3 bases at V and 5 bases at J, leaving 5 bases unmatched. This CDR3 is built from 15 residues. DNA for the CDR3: TGTGCCAGCAGTGATAGCGGGAGGGCCCAGGAGACCCAGTACTTC. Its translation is CASSDSGRAQETQYF.

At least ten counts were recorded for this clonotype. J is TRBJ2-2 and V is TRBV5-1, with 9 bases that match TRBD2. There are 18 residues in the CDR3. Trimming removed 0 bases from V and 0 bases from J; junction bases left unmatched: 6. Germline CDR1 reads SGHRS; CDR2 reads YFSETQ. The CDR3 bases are TGCGCCAGCAGCTTGGCCGCGGGGGGGCCGTCGAACACCGGGGAGCTGTTTTTT. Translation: CASSLAAGGPSNTGELFF.

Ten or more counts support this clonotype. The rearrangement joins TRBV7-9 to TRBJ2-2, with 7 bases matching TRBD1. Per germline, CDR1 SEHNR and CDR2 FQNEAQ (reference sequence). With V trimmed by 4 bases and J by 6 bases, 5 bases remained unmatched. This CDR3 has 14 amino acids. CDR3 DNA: TGTGCCAGCAGCTCACTTGGGACAGCCGGGGAGCTGTTTTTT. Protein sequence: CASSSLGTAGELFF.

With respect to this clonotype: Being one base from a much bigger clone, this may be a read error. CDR3 in amino acids: CSVELGGSYNEQFF. The CDR3 DNA sequence: TGCAGCGTTGAACTAGGGGGCTCCTACAATGAGCAGTTCTTC. J is TRBJ2-1 and V is TRBV29-1, with D perhaps matching TRBD1 (6 bases). V was pared by 2 bases and J by 0 bases, with 8 bases between. The length of the CDR3 is 14 residues. The germline CDR1 and CDR2 sequences are SQVTM and ANQGSEA.

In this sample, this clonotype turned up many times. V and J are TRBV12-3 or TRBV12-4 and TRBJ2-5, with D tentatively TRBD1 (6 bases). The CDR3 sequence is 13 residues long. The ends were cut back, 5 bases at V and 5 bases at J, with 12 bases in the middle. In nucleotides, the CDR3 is TGTGCCAGCAGTCAACAGGGTCGGGAGACCCAGTACTTC. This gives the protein CASSQQGRETQYF.

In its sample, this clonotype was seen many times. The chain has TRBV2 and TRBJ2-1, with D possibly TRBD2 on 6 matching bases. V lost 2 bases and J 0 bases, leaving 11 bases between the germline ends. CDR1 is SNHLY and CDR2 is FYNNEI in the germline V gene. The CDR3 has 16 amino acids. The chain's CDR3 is CASSESGGSSYNEQFF. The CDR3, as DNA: TGTGCCAGCAGTGAATCCGGGGGTAGCTCCTACAATGAGCAGTTCTTC.

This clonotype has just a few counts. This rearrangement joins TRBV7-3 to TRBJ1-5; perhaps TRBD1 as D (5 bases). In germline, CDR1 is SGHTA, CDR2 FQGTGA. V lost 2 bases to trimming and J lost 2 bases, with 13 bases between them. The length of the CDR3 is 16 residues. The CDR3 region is CASSLGNRWGNQPQHF. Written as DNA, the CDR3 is TGTGCCAGCAGCTTAGGGAACAGGTGGGGCAATCAGCCCCAGCATTTT.

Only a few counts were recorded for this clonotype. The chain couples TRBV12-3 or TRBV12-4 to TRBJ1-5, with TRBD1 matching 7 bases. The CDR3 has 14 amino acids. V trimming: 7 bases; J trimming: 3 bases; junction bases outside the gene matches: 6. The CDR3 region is CASNPGQINQPQHF. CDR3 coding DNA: TGTGCCAGCAACCCGGGACAGATCAATCAGCCCCAGCATTTT.

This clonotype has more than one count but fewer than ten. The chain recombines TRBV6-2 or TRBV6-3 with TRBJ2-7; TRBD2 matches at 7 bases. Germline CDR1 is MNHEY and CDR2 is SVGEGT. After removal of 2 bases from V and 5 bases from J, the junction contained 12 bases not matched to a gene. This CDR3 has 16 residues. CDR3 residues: CASSYLGGSGSNEQYF. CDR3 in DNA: TGTGCCAGCAGTTACCTCGGGGGTAGCGGGTCTAACGAGCAGTACTTC.

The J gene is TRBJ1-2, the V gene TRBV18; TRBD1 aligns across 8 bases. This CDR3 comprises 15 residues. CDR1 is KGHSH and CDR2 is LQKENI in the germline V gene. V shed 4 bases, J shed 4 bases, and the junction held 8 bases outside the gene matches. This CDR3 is CASSRRQGAGYGYTF. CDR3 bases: TGTGCCAGCTCACGACGGCAGGGGGCTGGCTATGGCTACACCTTC.